This entry describes one T cell receptor beta chain. Its cognate antigen is unknown. PCR was performed using 60 Vbeta and 13 Jbeta primers. The protocol was immunoSEQ multiplex PCR, while the TCRdb copy is restricted to in-frame clones and leaves out a portion. The sample includes approximately 97,000 clones, 78% seen only once; the top ten take approximately 4%. CDR3 length: 15 amino acids. Germline loops: CDR1 SGHNT, CDR2 YYREEE (reference sequence). The J segment lost 5 bases and the V segment lost 3 bases, leaving 6 bases of the junction unmatched. These data belong to a study of cytomegalovirus exposure and HLA in healthy donors. Across the whole study: Among about 179 million T cells, an earlier analysis found 90 million to 130 million unique TCR beta sequences. Study results and caveats: Diagnosis of cytomegalovirus status made by the classifier reportedly showed high specificity and sensitivity. Differences between HLA loci emerged in a later analysis of TCR association rates, with DRB1 most and HLA-C fewest.

The chain uses TRBV5-4 and TRBJ2-5; TRBD2 matches at 11 bases. Input material: PBMCs. This receptor was obtained from a woman between 35 and 50 years old in good health and CMV-seropositive. The CDR3 region is CASSWLAGGRETQYF. CDR3 bases: TGTGCCAGCAGCTGGCTAGCGGGAGGACGGGAGACCCAGTACTTC. The whole variable domain, remainder taken from reference TRBV5-4 and TRBJ2-5, is ETGVTQSPTHLIKTRGQQVTLRCSSQSGHNTVSWYQQALGQGPQFIFQYYREEENGRGNFPPRFSGLQFPNYSSELNVNALELDDSALYLCASSWLAGGRETQYFGPGTRLLVL.